This T cell receptor beta chain was profiled in a study of T-cell memory formation after mild COVID-19 listed by TCRdb under 2021. A note on the overall study: TCR sequence clusters from the two donors were largely donor specific. In two donors, T-cell clones that expanded and contracted after mild COVID-19 were tracked by sequencing TCRalpha and TCRbeta repertoires over time. The cohort was made up of two young adult volunteers, one female and one male, who were previously healthy.

This clonotype has a handful of counts. The antigen it recognizes is unknown. Base qualities are not provided; no much larger clone lies one nucleotide away. The sample was run on an Illumina NovaSeq 6000. Using 5'RACE with constant-segment primers, TCRalpha and TCRbeta cDNA libraries were constructed, with sample barcodes and unique molecular identifiers added in the process. Trizol reagent was used to extract RNA from every sample. Library amplification was performed in two PCR steps, and a second sample barcode and Illumina TruSeq adapters were introduced in the second step. Sequencing of libraries was performed on an Illumina NovaSeq with 2 x 150 bp paired-end reads. The paper's data handling went like this. The reads were demultiplexed and collapsed into UMI-guided consensus sequences using migec v1.2.7. Using mixcr v2.1.11, UMI consensuses were aligned to TRA and TRB V and J templates and then assembled into clonotypes. A clonotype was counted as expanded or contracted only if both edgeR and NoisET called the change significant, with noise models trained on biological replicates. For edgeR calls, the cutoffs were a false discovery rate-adjusted p below 0.01 and a log2 fold-change threshold of 1. As an exploratory analysis of dynamics, PCA with hierarchical clustering was applied to max-normalized trajectories of the 1000 most abundant clonotypes. Separately sequenced CD4+ and CD8+ repertoires were used to assign the CD4 or CD8 phenotype of responding clones. The public sequencing data were trimmed at Q25 with fastp and processed into clonotypes with MiXCR by TCRdb, which kept only in-frame beta chains. Under each unique CDR3 protein, matching rows form one entry showing the most common genes and DNA. TCRdb's processing, not the authors' own work, is the source of the V and J calls. Counted in this sample were 100,000 to 140,000 distinct CDR3 sequences; around 15% of them appeared once. The ten top clones hold less than 45% of the sample.

From cysteine to phenylalanine, the CDR3 is 14 amino acids long. The CDR3 DNA has 42 bases and is translated from base 1. From the germline V gene, CDR1 is SGHVS and CDR2 is FNYEAQ. Trimming takes 0 bases from V and 5 bases from J, and the germline ends sit 10 bases apart. What the work shows at the level of the full study, not this receptor alone: The second-wave clones that peaked on day 37 were not confirmed to be SARS-CoV-2 specific. Some responding clones were detected in pre-infection memory, suggesting pre-existing cross-reactive memory T cells joined the SARS-CoV-2 response. The study included only a couple of mild cases, and larger cohorts that include severe cases with pre-infection samples were judged to be necessary. Contracting CD4+ clones turned up mainly in the CM and EM memory subsets, whereas EMRA was where CD8+ clones were enriched. From day 15 to 85, contracting clones showed balanced CD4/CD8 phenotypes, whereas a second wave of clones that expanded from day 15 to 37 leaned towards CD4+.

Ficoll-Paque density gradient centrifugation was used to isolate PBMCs. Recombination joined TRBV7-6 with TRBJ2-5, with an unclear D gene assignment. The origin of this receptor is a man in his late teens or twenties who had mild COVID-19 (a few samples of this study predate the infection). The sample titles of this study are shuffled in the database, so cell type and time point are left out; the donor was told from shared clones. Sequenced sample: PBMCs or a T cell subset sorted from them (not recorded which). The DNA sequence is as follows: TGTGCCAGCAGCTTAGCCCTGGGTATGGAGACCCAGTACTTC. Its protein reads: CASSLALGMETQYF.